One and the same sample provided the 10 T cell receptor beta chains below, sequenced in a study of OX40 agonist ivuxolimab in advanced cancers. Method: immunoSEQ multiplex PCR; TCRdb's copy keeps in-frame clones and lacks some. The sample comprises some 64,000 clones, about 89% of which are singletons, and approximately 5.2% rests with the top ten. The specimen was CD4+ or CD8+ T cells sorted from blood, collected in a trial of the OX40 agonist ivuxolimab. The origin of the receptors is an adult with an advanced solid tumor such as melanoma, head and neck, liver or kidney cancer.

The chain uses TRBV29-1 and TRBJ1-1, with TRBD1 matching over 8 bases. Germline V gene data show CDR1 as SQVTM and CDR2 as ANQGSEA. V shed 4 bases, J shed 5 bases, and the junction held 9 bases outside the gene matches. CDR3 length: 14 residues. CDR3: CSVGGPGGQTEAFF. CDR3 DNA: TGCAGCGTTGGGGGGCCAGGGGGCCAGACTGAAGCTTTCTTT.

The rearrangement joins TRBV11-2 to TRBJ2-2; D not resolved. V lost 1 base and J lost 7, with 10 bases in between. Germline V CDR1 and CDR2: SGHAT, FQNNGV. The CDR3 loop spans 14 amino acids. In nucleotides, the CDR3 is TGTGCCAGCAGCTTAGGCGCTAGAAGCGGGGAGCTGTTTTTT. Amino acids: CASSLGARSGELFF.

The chain recombines TRBV7-2 with TRBJ2-5; 8 bases align to TRBD2. Germline V gives CDR1 SGHTA, CDR2 FQGNSA. J lost 4 bases, V lost 0 bases, and 4 bases had no gene match. CDR3 length equals 15 residues. This chain's CDR3 is CASSLASLAGETQYF. The CDR3 region has the DNA TGTGCCAGCAGCTTAGCGTCTCTAGCGGGAGAGACCCAGTACTTC.

V and J are TRBV5-1 and TRBJ2-5, with 11 bases aligning to TRBD1. CDR1 is SGHRS, CDR2 YFSETQ, per germline. This CDR3 has 16 residues. With V trimmed by 4 bases and J by 0 bases, 5 bases remained unmatched. In DNA form, the CDR3 reads TGCGCCAGCAGCGGAGGGACAGGGGGGTACCAAGAGACCCAGTACTTC. This sequence encodes CASSGGTGGYQETQYF.

The V gene is TRBV6-6, the J gene TRBJ1-2, with 8 bases lining up with TRBD1. Losses at the gene ends were 5 bases for V and 7 bases for J; bases not matched to a gene: 9. Germline V gene sequence: CDR1 MNHNY, CDR2 SVGAGI (reference sequence). There are 14 residues in the CDR3. CDR3 sequence reads: CASSPKKTGAGYTF. CDR3 DNA: TGTGCCAGCAGTCCAAAAAAGACAGGGGCTGGCTACACCTTC.

The chain joins TRBV15 to TRBJ2-1, with 9 positions matching TRBD1. Germline V gene data show CDR1 as LNHNV and CDR2 as YYDKDF (reference sequence). The CDR3 is 16 amino acids. Germline trimming cut 1 base from V and 4 bases from J; bases unmatched to any gene: 5. CDR3 in amino acids: CATSRGGQGGYNEQFF. The CDR3 nucleotides read TGTGCCACCAGCAGAGGGGGACAGGGAGGTTACAATGAGCAGTTCTTC.

The V and J genes are TRBV4-2 and TRBJ1-2; unclear D gene. CDR1 is LGHNA, CDR2 YNFKEQ, per germline. CDR3 size: 12 residues. V shed 0 bases and J shed 4 bases, with 3 bases lying between them. The CDR3 DNA is TGTGCCAGCAGCCAAGACCTCTATGGCTACACCTTC. As protein: CASSQDLYGYTF.

The chain recombines TRBV28 with TRBJ2-2; no definite D call. V lost 8 bases to trimming and J lost 3 bases, with 4 bases between them. The CDR3 runs to 11 residues. In germline, CDR1 is MDHEN, CDR2 SYDVKM. CDR3 region: CASGYTGELFF. For the CDR3, the DNA is TGTGCCAGCGGCTACACCGGGGAGCTGTTTTTT.

The sample holds one count of this clone. This rearrangement joins TRBV5-1 to TRBJ2-5, with 10 bases fitting TRBD2. CDR3 size: 15 residues. Germline V gives CDR1 SGHRS, CDR2 YFSETQ. Trimming removed 3 bases from V and 3 bases from J; junction bases left unmatched: 5. CDR3 sequence: CASSWSGLAKETQYF. As DNA, the CDR3 is TGCGCCAGCAGCTGGTCGGGACTAGCGAAAGAGACCCAGTACTTC.

This clone occurred once. The V call is TRBV7-3, the J call TRBJ2-1; 14 nucleotides align to TRBD2. The V and J ends lost 5 bases and 9 bases, in that order; junction bases with no gene match: 6. This CDR3 is built from 15 residues. Per germline, CDR1 SGHTA and CDR2 FQGTGA. The CDR3 DNA is TGTGCCAGCAGCGTGGGACTAGCGGGAGTATCTGAGCAGTTCTTC. It specifies CASSVGLAGVSEQFF.